Reported below is one TCR beta chain. This CDR3 spans 14 amino acids. In germline, CDR1 is DFQATT, CDR2 SNEGSKA (reference sequence). The record originates from a study of T cells expressing NK-cell markers. TCRdb derives one entry per CDR3 protein from the 5' RACE reads, leaving out DNA. In total, the table holds some 450,000 distinct CDR3 sequences. The genes are TRBV20-1 and TRBJ1-2; TCRdb gives TRBD1 as the D gene, but with no DNA this cannot be confirmed. The source material was blood T cells: a sorted CD56 or NKG2C T cell subset, CD4+ or CD8+ T cells, or bulk PBMC T cells (not recorded which). The sequence derives from a woman between 18 and 70 years old in good health. The chain's CDR3 is CSADMGGKNYGYTF.